These 27 T cell receptor beta chains came from one sample sequenced in a study of T-cell reconstitution after alpha-beta-depleted transplantation in children. The TCRbeta library incorporated unique molecular identifiers. One entry per CDR3 protein, called by TCRdb with MiXCR from the PCR reads. The data hold some 840,000 distinct CDR3 sequences, with less than 20% observed a single time. The source was PBMCs, mostly from graft donor cells, collected 360 days after TCRalphabeta/CD19-depleted stem cell transplant. Receptor source: a male patient younger than 18 who had a stem cell transplant for acute lymphoblastic leukemia, so the T cells may come from the graft donor.

This chain uses TRBV20-1 with TRBJ2-3; tentative D call: TRBD2 (6 bases). CDR1 is DFQATT, CDR2 SNEGSKA, per germline (reference sequence). The germline V and J ends were trimmed by 3 bases and 0 bases, with 10 bases remaining between them. The CDR3 spans 14 residues. The CDR3 sequence is CSASRDFSTDTQYF. DNA of the CDR3: TGCAGTGCTAGCCGGGACTTTAGCACAGATACGCAGTATTTT.

This rearrangement joins TRBV2 to TRBJ2-3, with TRBD2 matching 11 bases. Germline CDR1 reads SNHLY; CDR2 reads FYNNEI. The CDR3 loop spans 15 amino acids. The trim removed 5 bases at V and 5 bases at J, leaving 6 bases unmatched. The CDR3 region is CASSSLAGVKDTQYF. CDR3 DNA: TGTGCCAGCAGTTCACTAGCGGGAGTAAAAGATACGCAGTATTTT.

This clonotype has only a few counts. No DNA is shown, since the ends of the CDR3 on it are uncertain; the CDR3 is the one TCRdb lists. The rearrangement joins TRBV24-1 to TRBJ2-1; the table's D call, TRBD2, was not checked against the DNA. The CDR3 comprises 15 residues, both ends counted. Germline V gene sequence: CDR1 KGHDR, CDR2 SFDVKD. This chain's CDR3 is CATSEGTSLDNEQFF.

A single count supports this clonotype. The chain is built from TRBV5-1 and TRBJ2-1; 7 bases fit TRBD1. V lost 0 bases, J lost 3 bases, and 9 bases stayed unmatched. Germline CDR1 SGHRS, CDR2 YFSETQ. The CDR3 length is 17 residues. CDR3: CASSLVPSTGYYNEQFF. CDR3 nucleotides: TGCGCCAGCAGCTTGGTACCCTCGACAGGGTACTACAATGAGCAGTTCTTC.

CDR3 in amino acids: CASSPIISDSPLHF. The CDR3 DNA reads as TGCGCCAGCAGCCCCATCATTTCGGATTCACCCCTCCACTTT. V and J are TRBV5-1 and TRBJ1-6; D call uncertain. V was cut by 4 bases and J by 8 bases, with 13 bases left in between. CDR3 length: 14 residues. Germline values: CDR1 SGHRS, CDR2 YFSETQ.

This clonotype came up many times. V is TRBV7-9 and J is TRBJ1-4; TRBD1 aligns across 9 bases. The CDR3 spans 20 residues. V lost 2 bases and J lost 4; bases outside the gene matches: 17. Germline V lookup: CDR1 SEHNR, CDR2 FQNEAQ (reference sequence). The chain's CDR3 is CASSLRATGGQGQYNEKLFF. CDR3 nucleotides: TGTGCCAGCAGCTTAAGGGCCACCGGGGGACAGGGACAGTATAATGAAAAACTGTTTTTT.

This clonotype came up a few times. The chain couples TRBV6-1 to TRBJ2-7; no reliable D call. V was clipped by 3 bases and J by 8 bases, with 8 bases between them. CDR3 length: 11 amino acids. Per the germline V gene, CDR1 is MNHNS and CDR2 is SASEGT. This chain's CDR3 is CASSDTAKQYF. CDR3 nucleotide sequence: TGTGCCAGCAGTGATACGGCGAAGCAGTACTTC.

This clonotype appeared a few times. The chain couples TRBV2 to TRBJ1-5; D is uncertain. Trimming pared 2 bases from V and 0 bases from J, leaving 8 bases between. The CDR3 covers 15 residues. Per germline, CDR1 SNHLY and CDR2 FYNNEI. The CDR3, as DNA: TGTGCCAGCAGTGAATTGGTCAGTAGCAATCAGCCCCAGCATTTT. Its protein product is CASSELVSSNQPQHF.

This clonotype has only a few counts. The V gene is TRBV7-8, the J gene TRBJ2-7; unclear D gene. Germline CDR1 reads SGHVS; CDR2 reads FQNEAQ. The CDR3 sequence is 15 residues long. V dropped 0 bases and J dropped 1 base, with 10 bases sitting between them. CDR3 protein: CASSLARAPSYEQYF. CDR3 in DNA: TGTGCCAGCAGCTTAGCCCGCGCTCCATCCTACGAGCAGTACTTC.

The chain is built from TRBV27 and TRBJ2-1; D is tentatively TRBD1 or TRBD2 (6 bases each). Germline loops: CDR1 MNHEY, CDR2 SMNVEV (reference sequence). This CDR3 region has 15 residues. V lost 0 bases, J lost 9 bases, and 15 bases lay in between. The CDR3 loop reads CASSLSIRGAIEQFF. The CDR3 DNA follows: TGTGCCAGCAGTTTATCGATAAGGGGGGCAATTGAGCAGTTCTTC.

The chain uses TRBV7-9 and TRBJ2-1; the match to TRBD1 covers 10 bases. CDR1 and CDR2 from the germline V gene are SEHNR and FQNEAQ (reference sequence). The J segment lost 5 bases and the V segment lost 5 bases, leaving 12 bases of the junction unmatched. The CDR3 length is 17 residues. The CDR3 DNA reads TGTGCCAGCAGCGTCGGATTCCGGGACAGGGGCAACAATGAGCAGTTCTTC. Protein: CASSVGFRDRGNNEQFF.

The chain joins TRBV25-1 to TRBJ1-4; no firm D call. Trimming pared 0 bases from V and 12 bases from J, leaving 11 bases between. Germline V gene lookup returns CDR1 MGHDK and CDR2 SYGVNS. The CDR3 loop spans 13 amino acids. CDR3 loop: CASSEYGVKQLFF. The CDR3 DNA reads as TGTGCCAGCAGTGAATACGGGGTGAAGCAACTGTTTTTT.

The rearrangement joins TRBV5-1 to TRBJ1-1; D is ambiguous. CDR1 and CDR2 from the germline V gene are SGHRS and YFSETQ. There are 15 residues in the CDR3. The ends were cut back, 0 bases at V and 4 bases at J, with 13 bases in the middle. The CDR3 DNA reads TGCGCCAGCAGCTTGGTCCCATCTCCCGGCACTGAAGCTTTCTTT. Its protein is CASSLVPSPGTEAFF.

This clonotype was detected only a few times. The V call is TRBV4-1, the J call TRBJ2-5, with TRBD1 matching 7 bases. Germline CDR1 MGHRA, CDR2 YSYEKL. J gave up 2 bases and V 4 bases, and 4 bases lay outside the gene matches. This CDR3 has 14 amino acids. As DNA, the CDR3 is TGCGCCAGCAGCCCTCCGGACAGGCAAGAGACCCAGTACTTC. It yields the protein CASSPPDRQETQYF.

This clonotype was observed a few times. The chain combines TRBV6-5 with TRBJ2-7; D not certain. The CDR3 consists of 15 residues. Deletions cut 2 bases from V and 6 bases from J, with 17 bases between. Germline assignment: CDR1 MNHEY and CDR2 SVGAGI. For the CDR3, the DNA is TGTGCCAGCAGTTACGTCGCAGCCTTTACTTCCGAGCAGTACTTC. Its translation is CASSYVAAFTSEQYF.

The V gene is TRBV4-1, the J gene TRBJ1-2, with 9 bases aligning to TRBD1. V shed 1 base and J 5 bases; nucleotides not matched to a gene: 14. The CDR3 has 18 amino acids. The germline gives CDR1 MGHRA, CDR2 YSYEKL. The CDR3 sequence is CASSQVGTGRRKGYGYTF. The DNA of the CDR3 is TGCGCCAGCAGCCAAGTCGGGACAGGGAGACGGAAGGGGTATGGCTACACCTTC.

This clonotype was observed a handful of times. The V and J genes are TRBV5-1 and TRBJ1-6, with 11 bases fitting TRBD1. The CDR3 runs to 19 residues. CDR1 and CDR2 from the germline V gene are SGHRS and YFSETQ. V lost 3 bases, J lost 7 bases, and 15 bases stayed unmatched. CDR3 coding DNA: TGCGCCAGCAGCTGGACAAACACCGGGACAGGGGGACAAAATTCACCCCTCCACTTT. Its translation is CASSWTNTGTGGQNSPLHF. Using reference TRBV5-1 and TRBJ1-6 for the parts outside the CDR3, the full variable domain is KAGVTQTPRYLIKTRGQQVTLSCSPISGHRSVSWYQQTPGQGLQFLFEYFSETQRNKGNFPGRFSGRQFSNSRSEMNVSTLELGDSALYLCASSWTNTGTGGQNSPLHFGNGTRLTVT.

In its sample, this clonotype was seen a few times. The chain links TRBV5-1 to TRBJ2-1; 8 bases match TRBD2. The germline V gene encodes CDR1 SGHRS and CDR2 YFSETQ. V was clipped by 4 bases and J by 8 bases; unmatched bases: 8. This CDR3 is built from 14 residues. CDR3 nucleotide sequence: TGCGCCAGCAGCCCATCGGGGGGGGAGGATGAGCAGTTCTTC. It specifies CASSPSGGEDEQFF.

This clonotype was counted between two and nine times. The chain is built from TRBV5-1 and TRBJ2-6; the D gene is possibly TRBD1 (5 bases). CDR1 and CDR2 (germline): SGHRS, YFSETQ. V was clipped by 1 base and J by 0 bases, with 11 bases between them. This CDR3 region has 17 residues. This CDR3 is CASSLLTAHSGANVLTF. The CDR3 DNA follows: TGCGCCAGCAGCTTGTTGACAGCTCACTCTGGGGCCAACGTCCTGACTTTC.

This clonotype was counted a single time. This sequence joins TRBV4-2 and TRBJ1-1; D gene ambiguous. Trimming removed 0 bases from V and 3 bases from J, with 17 bases in between. The CDR3 consists of 17 residues. Looked up from germline, CDR1 is LGHNA and CDR2 is YNFKEQ. The CDR3, as DNA: TGTGCCAGCAGCCAAGATCCCGGTCTTGAAGGTTACACTGAAGCTTTCTTT. This codes for CASSQDPGLEGYTEAFF.

This clonotype has more than one count but fewer than ten. This CDR3 is CASKEREDEQFF. The CDR3 DNA follows: TGTGCCAGCAAGGAGCGGGAGGATGAGCAGTTCTTC. The chain employs TRBV27 and TRBJ2-1; 9 bases align to TRBD2. This CDR3 region has 12 residues. Germline loops: CDR1 MNHEY, CDR2 SMNVEV (reference sequence). Trimming at V came to 7 bases and at J to 8 bases, leaving 3 bases not matched to a gene.

The chain carries TRBV5-1 and TRBJ2-5, with TRBD2 as a possible D gene (6 bases). The ends were cut back, 1 base at V and 5 bases at J, with 12 bases in the middle. The length of the CDR3 is 14 residues. CDR1 is SGHRS, CDR2 YFSETQ, per germline. The CDR3 sequence is CASSLLPGAETQYF. In DNA form, the CDR3 reads TGCGCCAGCAGCTTGCTACCGGGAGCGGAGACCCAGTACTTC. The whole variable domain, filled in from reference TRBV5-1 and TRBJ2-5, reads KAGVTQTPRYLIKTRGQQVTLSCSPISGHRSVSWYQQTPGQGLQFLFEYFSETQRNKGNFPGRFSGRQFSNSRSEMNVSTLELGDSALYLCASSLLPGAETQYFGPGTRLLVL.

CDR3 in DNA: TGCGCCAGCAGCTTGGATACGACTAGCGGGGTTAATGAGCAGTTCTTC. It is translated as CASSLDTTSGVNEQFF. The chain is built from TRBV5-1 and TRBJ2-1, with TRBD2 matching over 11 bases. V trimming: 0 bases; J trimming: 7 bases; junction bases outside the gene matches: 6. Per germline, CDR1 SGHRS and CDR2 YFSETQ. This CDR3 comprises 16 residues.

The sample holds a few counts of this clonotype. The chain joins TRBV5-1 to TRBJ2-7; 10 nucleotides agree with TRBD2. CDR1 is SGHRS, CDR2 YFSETQ, per germline. This CDR3 has 14 amino acids. The ends lost 3 bases at V and 3 bases at J; junction bases unmatched: 3. As DNA, the CDR3 is TGCGCCAGCAGCTCTAGCGGGAGTGTCTACGAGCAGTACTTC. Protein product: CASSSSGSVYEQYF.

The V gene is TRBV10-3, the J gene TRBJ1-3; no clear D gene. The CDR3 spans 15 residues. Deletions cut 6 bases from V and 0 bases from J, with 12 bases between. Per germline, CDR1 ENHRY and CDR2 SYGVKD. Here the CDR3 DNA reads TGTGCCATCAGAGCAGCAGTCCCCTCTGGAAACACCATATATTTT. Protein sequence: CAIRAAVPSGNTIYF.

The J gene is TRBJ2-3, the V gene TRBV11-2, with 10 nucleotides matching TRBD2. In germline, CDR1 is SGHAT, CDR2 FQNNGV. V lost 4 bases and J lost 3; bases outside the gene matches: 13. The CDR3 loop spans 18 amino acids. The CDR3 nucleotides read TGTGCCAGCAGCTCCTCACTAGCGGGACAAGGTGTGACAGATACGCAGTATTTT. Translated, it gives CASSSSLAGQGVTDTQYF.

This clonotype was detected ten times or more. The V call is TRBV29-1, the J call TRBJ2-7, with 7 nucleotides matching TRBD2. Germline values: CDR1 SQVTM, CDR2 ANQGSEA. The CDR3 has 15 amino acids. V was clipped by 5 bases and J by 4 bases; unmatched bases: 14. In DNA, the CDR3 is TGCAGCGTTCAACCGGGGGGAAATAAGGGATACGAGCAGTACTTC. Amino acid sequence: CSVQPGGNKGYEQYF.